A selection of T cell receptor beta chains follows, all from one sample in a study of T-cell memory formation after mild COVID-19. TCRdb redid the calling of the 5' RACE reads with MiXCR, one entry per CDR3 protein. This sample has about 560,000 distinct CDR3 sequences, with around a sixth found just once. The source material was PBMCs or a T cell subset sorted from them (not recorded which). The receptors here all came from an adult woman who had mild COVID-19 (a few samples of this study predate the infection). Cell type and time point are not known. Both conserved end residues are part of each CDR3. The D gene is left open where the match is weak. Clone size is shown for a subset of rows, as once, few, many or a class of expanded clone.

TGTGCCAGCAGTTATACGTCAGAAGATCAGCCCCAGCATTTT	CASSYTSEDQPQHF	TRBV12-3/TRBV12-4	-	-	TRBJ1-5
TGCGCCAGCAGCCAAGAACGGTTAGATGAGCAGTTCTTC	CASSQERLDEQFF	TRBV4-1	-	-	TRBJ2-1
TGTGCCGCCTCCTGGGGCTCCTACAATGAGCAGTTCTTC	CAASWGSYNEQFF	TRBV10-3	-	-	TRBJ2-1
TGTGCCAGCAGCTTACGGGGACAGGTCTACGAGCAGTACTTC	CASSLRGQVYEQYF	TRBV13	TRBD1	-	TRBJ2-7
TGTGCCTGGAGTGTACTAGATGGCGGGCATGGCTACACCTTC	CAWSVLDGGHGYTF	TRBV30	-	few	TRBJ1-2
TGTGCCAGTAGTCCACATCCTGAGGGATCTTGGGAGACCCAGTACTTC	CASSPHPEGSWETQYF	TRBV19	-	-	TRBJ2-5
TGTGCCAGCGAAGGGACAGGAGGCGGCTACACCTTC	CASEGTGGGYTF	TRBV2	TRBD1	few	TRBJ1-2
TGCGCCAGCAGCTCAGGGAAGTTGTACGAGCAGTACTTC	CASSSGKLYEQYF	TRBV5-1	-	few	TRBJ2-7
TGTGCCAGCAGCCAAGACCCCGGGGGCTCTAGCACAGATACGCAGTATTTT	CASSQDPGGSSTDTQYF	TRBV4-2	-	few	TRBJ2-3
TGCGCCAGCAGCTTAACCGGGACAGCAACTAATGAAAAACTGTTTTTT	CASSLTGTATNEKLFF	TRBV5-1	TRBD1	-	TRBJ1-4
TGTGCCAGCAGCGTAGAGTCCGGGACAGGTGTCACCGGGGAGCTGTTTTTT	CASSVESGTGVTGELFF	TRBV9	TRBD1	few	TRBJ2-2
TGCGCCAGCAGCTTGGGCAGGGGCGACGGCTACACCTTC	CASSLGRGDGYTF	TRBV5-1	-	-	TRBJ1-2
TGCGCCAGCAGCCAGGAACCCACCGAGGCGGGATTTCAGTTCTTC	CASSQEPTEAGFQFF	TRBV4-3	-	few	TRBJ2-1
TGCGCCAGCAGCTTTGACAGGGGGGGTATTGGTGAGCAGTTCTTC	CASSFDRGGIGEQFF	TRBV5-1	TRBD1	-	TRBJ2-1
TGCGCCAGCAGCCCGACGCACACCTACGAGCAGTACTTC	CASSPTHTYEQYF	TRBV4-1	-	few	TRBJ2-7
TGCAGTGCTAGACTACGGGGGACGAACACCGGGGAGCTGTTTTTT	CSARLRGTNTGELFF	TRBV20-1	-	-	TRBJ2-2